The entry below describes one TCR beta chain. The source of the sample is a study of control samples from healthy donors and cancer patients. Repertoires were generated with immunoSEQ multiplex PCR, while TCRdb's copy carries only in-frame clones and drops some. The sample lists about 170,000 clones, roughly 90% occurring once. This receptor was obtained from a man under 40 in good health. What was sequenced was blood.

The CDR3 region is CASSLTGTGGNNSPLHF. DNA for the CDR3: TGTGCCAGCAGCCTGACGGGGACAGGGGGCAATAATTCACCCCTCCACTTT. The chain recombines TRBV7-9 with TRBJ1-6; 12 nucleotides line up with TRBD1. Trimming at V came to 5 bases and at J to 5 bases, leaving 7 bases not matched to a gene. This CDR3 region has 17 residues. The germline CDR1 and CDR2 sequences are SEHNR and FQNEAQ (reference sequence).